This passage covers 18 T cell receptor beta chains from one sample sequenced in a study of blood T cell repertoires in COVID-19. Assay used: immunoSEQ multiplex PCR; TCRdb lists only in-frame clones, some missing. The table shows about 300,000 clones, with approximately 89% occurring only once. Sequenced input: peripheral blood. Receptors originate from a woman in her twenties or thirties with COVID-19, enrolled during active disease.

This chain connects TRBV29-1 to TRBJ1-1, with D unresolved. The CDR3 has 12 amino acids. V was trimmed by 6 bases and J by 4 bases, leaving 12 bases between them. Germline V gene data show CDR1 as SQVTM and CDR2 as ANQGSEA. CDR3 DNA sequence: TGCAGCGTGCTGACTGACCGCACTGAAGCTTTCTTT. This gives the protein CSVLTDRTEAFF.

The CDR3 DNA follows: TGTGCCAGCTCACCAGTATACGGGAACACTGAAGCTTTCTTT. Amino acid sequence: CASSPVYGNTEAFF. The chain employs TRBV18 and TRBJ1-1; D is undetermined. The germline V gene encodes CDR1 KGHSH and CDR2 LQKENI. Trimming left V 2 bases short and J 1 base short, with 8 bases between. The CDR3 runs 14 residues.

The rearrangement joins TRBV5-1 to TRBJ2-2; D unresolved. CDR1 and CDR2 (germline): SGHRS, YFSETQ. The CDR3 loop spans 14 amino acids. V was cut by 1 base and J by 2 bases, with 6 bases left in between. The CDR3 coding sequence is TGCGCCAGCAGCTTGTTAGTTAACACCGGGGAGCTGTTTTTT. Protein product: CASSLLVNTGELFF.

The chain links TRBV6-5 to TRBJ1-5, with D perhaps matching TRBD1 (5 bases). Deletions cut 7 bases from V and 7 bases from J, with 20 bases between. CDR1 MNHEY and CDR2 SVGAGI come from the germline V gene. The CDR3 covers 15 residues. CDR3 nucleotides: TGTGCCAGCACCTCGGTGGGGGGGTTGGGGCAGCCCCAGCATTTT. Amino acids: CASTSVGGLGQPQHF.

The genes are TRBV5-4 and TRBJ2-6; TRBD1 agrees at 8 bases. The trim removed 6 bases at V and 2 bases at J, leaving 7 bases unmatched. This CDR3 comprises 16 residues. Per germline, CDR1 SGHNT and CDR2 YYREEE (reference sequence). CDR3 in DNA: TGTGCCAGCACCCTCCTGACAGGGGCTGGGGCCAACGTCCTGACTTTC. Its protein is CASTLLTGAGANVLTF.

This chain uses TRBV7-2 with TRBJ2-3, with a tentative D call TRBD2 (7 bases). The germline gives CDR1 SGHTA, CDR2 FQGNSA. This CDR3 spans 15 amino acids. Trimming took 5 bases from V and 2 from J, leaving 14 bases between them. In DNA form, the CDR3 reads TGTGCCAGCAGCGTGGGGCGGGGGCACACAGATACGCAGTATTTT. This sequence encodes CASSVGRGHTDTQYF. Full variable domain (outside the CDR3, taken from reference TRBV7-2 and TRBJ2-3): GAGVSQSPSNKVTEKGKDVELRCDPISGHTALYWYRQSLGQGLEFLIYFQGNSAPDKSGLPSDRFSAERTGGSVSTLTIQRTQQEDSAVYLCASSVGRGHTDTQYFGPGTRLTVL.

The V and J genes are TRBV7-2 and TRBJ2-7, with TRBD1 identical over 9 bases. Germline CDR1 SGHTA, CDR2 FQGNSA. The CDR3 runs 12 residues. V lost 7 bases and J lost 4; bases outside the gene matches: 2. The CDR3 DNA sequence: TGTGCCAGCAAAGACAGGGGGTACGAGCAGTACTTC. Residues: CASKDRGYEQYF.

The V call is TRBV7-2, the J call TRBJ2-5; the D is unclear. The germline CDR1 and CDR2 sequences are SGHTA and FQGNSA. The CDR3 consists of 13 residues. V lost 2 bases and J 5 bases, leaving 9 bases between the germline ends. The CDR3 nucleotides read TGTGCCAGCAGCTTATCATCTATGGAGACCCAGTACTTC. Translated, it gives CASSLSSMETQYF. Combining the CDR3 with reference TRBV7-2 and TRBJ2-5 gives the whole variable domain GAGVSQSPSNKVTEKGKDVELRCDPISGHTALYWYRQSLGQGLEFLIYFQGNSAPDKSGLPSDRFSAERTGGSVSTLTIQRTQQEDSAVYLCASSLSSMETQYFGPGTRLLVL.

This sequence joins TRBV19 and TRBJ2-3; 11 nucleotides agree with TRBD1. This CDR3 has 15 residues. Germline assignment: CDR1 LNHDA and CDR2 SQIVND (reference sequence). With V trimmed by 3 bases and J by 8 bases, 7 bases remained unmatched. The CDR3 is CASSIGTGGAGTQYF. CDR3 bases: TGTGCCAGTAGTATCGGGACAGGGGGGGCTGGTACGCAGTATTTT.

The chain recombines TRBV25-1 with TRBJ1-1, with TRBD1 identical over 9 bases. V shed 5 bases and J 8 bases; nucleotides not matched to a gene: 9. Germline V lookup: CDR1 MGHDK, CDR2 SYGVNS. The CDR3 has 14 amino acids. CDR3: CASSPGTGKSEAFF. The CDR3 bases are TGTGCCAGCAGTCCCGGGACAGGGAAGTCGGAAGCTTTCTTT.

This rearrangement joins TRBV4-2 to TRBJ2-3; 10 bases are shared with TRBD2. The CDR3 totals 17 residues. Losses at the gene ends were 1 base for V and 4 bases for J; bases not matched to a gene: 8. Germline V CDR1 and CDR2: LGHNA, YNFKEQ. The CDR3 DNA reads TGTGCCAGCAGCCAAGGGCCAAGCGGGGGGGCCGCAGATACGCAGTATTTT. Translated: CASSQGPSGGAADTQYF.

The chain is built from TRBV2 and TRBJ2-5, with 10 bases matching TRBD2. The CDR3 sequence is 15 residues long. Losses at the gene ends were 5 bases for V and 5 bases for J; bases not matched to a gene: 8. The germline CDR1 and CDR2 sequences are SNHLY and FYNNEI. CDR3 residues: CASSPLIAGGETQYF. The CDR3 nucleotides are TGTGCCAGCAGTCCCCTCATAGCGGGGGGCGAGACCCAGTACTTC. The whole variable domain, filled in from reference TRBV2 and TRBJ2-5, reads EPEVTQTPSHQVTQMGQEVILRCVPISNHLYFYWYRQILGQKVEFLVSFYNNEISEKSEIFDDQFSVERPDGSNFTLKIRSTKLEDSAMYFCASSPLIAGGETQYFGPGTRLLVL.

The rearrangement uses TRBV2 and TRBJ2-5; 7 positions match TRBD2. Germline CDR1 and CDR2: SNHLY and FYNNEI. V gave up 8 bases and J gave up 0 bases; unmatched junction bases: 0. The CDR3 runs to 12 residues. CDR3 nucleotide sequence: TGTGCCAGCGGGGGGGACCAAGAGACCCAGTACTTC. Its protein product is CASGGDQETQYF.

CDR3 sequence (DNA): TGCGCCAGCAGCCAACCTGGGGGGGGAAATGAGCAGTTCTTC. Translating it yields CASSQPGGGNEQFF. V usage is TRBV4-1 and J usage is TRBJ2-1; TRBD2 agrees at 7 bases. Looked up from germline, CDR1 is MGHRA and CDR2 is YSYEKL. Trimming took 2 bases from V and 7 from J; bases not matched to a gene: 5. This CDR3 region has 14 residues.

The V call is TRBV5-1, the J call TRBJ1-2, with D perhaps TRBD1 (5 bases). V was clipped by 1 base and J by 4 bases, with 11 bases between them. Germline CDR1 is SGHRS and CDR2 is YFSETQ. This CDR3 spans 14 amino acids. This CDR3 is CASSLNQGFYGYTF. CDR3 DNA sequence: TGCGCCAGCAGCTTGAACCAGGGATTCTATGGCTACACCTTC.

The chain recombines TRBV4-1 with TRBJ1-2; D not resolved. Trimming took off 1 base at V and 2 bases at J, with 11 bases between the two ends. CDR3 length: 15 amino acids. Germline CDR1 is MGHRA and CDR2 is YSYEKL. The DNA for the CDR3 is TGCGCCAGCAGCCAAGCAGAGGGTTTAAACTATGGCTACACCTTC. This translates into CASSQAEGLNYGYTF.

The rearrangement links TRBV2 to TRBJ2-3; TRBD1 aligns across 7 bases. CDR1 is SNHLY, CDR2 FYNNEI, per germline. This CDR3 is built from 16 residues. After removal of 0 bases from V and 1 base from J, the junction contained 4 bases not matched to a gene. The DNA of the CDR3 is TGTGCCAGCAGTGAAGCCTGGACAGGAGGCACAGATACGCAGTATTTT. Protein sequence: CASSEAWTGGTDTQYF.

The chain couples TRBV4-2 to TRBJ2-7; TRBD2 might be the D (5 bases). Trimming stripped 0 bases from V and 0 bases from J, with 12 bases between. The CDR3 spans 16 residues. Germline CDR1 LGHNA, CDR2 YNFKEQ. CDR3 residues: CASSQDLDLSSYEQYF. CDR3 DNA: TGTGCCAGCAGCCAAGACCTGGACTTAAGCTCCTACGAGCAGTACTTC.